A single T cell receptor (beta chain) is shown here with its context. Profiled with immunoSEQ multiplex PCR; TCRdb holds only in-frame clones, not every one. The sample includes tens of thousands of clones, 65% to 90% of them seen just once. The data derive from a study of blood T cell repertoires in COVID-19. Trimming removed 4 bases from V and 4 bases from J; junction bases left unmatched: 14. Germline V gene lookup returns CDR1 SGHDT and CDR2 YYEEEE. The CDR3 runs to 19 residues. This receptor was obtained from a woman aged 55-69 years with acute or convalescent COVID-19. This rearrangement joins TRBV5-6 to TRBJ2-3; 14 nucleotides agree with TRBD2. Sequences were obtained from peripheral blood. The CDR3 DNA reads TGTGCCAGCAGCGGGTCCCCCGCGGGGACTAGCGGGAGCTCAGATACGCAGTATTTT. Translation: CASSGSPAGTSGSSDTQYF.